These T cell receptor beta chains were read from a single sample in a study of T cell changes during pregnancy in multiple sclerosis. TCRdb keeps only in-frame clones here, not all; method: immunoSEQ multiplex PCR. In the table there are under 35,000 clones, 80% to 90% of which are singletons. Sequencing used CD8+ T cells from peripheral blood mononuclear cells, obtained before pregnancy. The source is a female donor with multiple sclerosis, enrolled in a pregnancy study. The CDR3 runs from the conserved cysteine through the conserved F or W. The D gene is left open where the match is weak. Clone size is stated in some rows and not others, as once, few, many or a class when expanded.

size | J | D | V | DNA | CDR3
NA | TRBJ1-5 | NA | TRBV15 | TGTGCCACCAGCCGTACGGACAGTCCTAATCAGCCCCAGCATTTT | CATSRTDSPNQPQHF
NA | TRBJ2-1 | NA | TRBV5-5 | TGTGCCAGCACCCCCTGGGGAGTTGAGCAGTTCTTC | CASTPWGVEQFF
few | TRBJ1-2 | NA | TRBV4-3 | TGCGCCAGCAGCCAAGGGACTACAGGTCCCAAGATAGGCTACACCTTC | CASSQGTTGPKIGYTF
NA | TRBJ2-1 | TRBD2 | TRBV28 | TGTGCCAGCACGACCCCCGGGACTAGCGCTAACAATGAGCAGTTCTTC | CASTTPGTSANNEQFF
NA | TRBJ2-1 | NA | TRBV6-4 | TGTGCCAGCAGTGTGTCGGCGGGTGAGCCATACAATGAGCAGTTCTTC | CASSVSAGEPYNEQFF
NA | TRBJ2-1 | TRBD2 | TRBV5-6 | TGTGCCAGCAGCTCTAGCGGGAGGGCCAATGAGCAGTTCTTC | CASSSSGRANEQFF
NA | TRBJ1-2 | NA | TRBV6-6 | TGTGCCAGCAGTTATCCCGAGGACTATGGCTACACCTTC | CASSYPEDYGYTF
NA | TRBJ2-2 | NA | TRBV5-1 | TGCGCCAGCAGGCCCACTACATTGAACACCGGGGAGCTGTTTTTT | CASRPTTLNTGELFF
once | TRBJ2-7 | TRBD2 | TRBV7-2 | TGTGCCAGCAGCTCAGATGGACTAGCGGGGCGCTACGAGCAGTACTTC | CASSSDGLAGRYEQYF
NA | TRBJ2-2 | NA | TRBV28 | TGTGCCAGCACCCTGGAGGGAGACACCGGGGAGCTGTTTTTT | CASTLEGDTGELFF